This T cell receptor (beta chain) was captured in a study of cytomegalovirus exposure and HLA in healthy donors. Findings and caveats of the study: V- and J-gene trimming in TCR beta was tied to a missense DCLRE1C variant by an analysis performed later. Another analysis was done later, and it associated approximately 17,000 TCR beta sequences with HLA alleles at 0.05 false discovery rate.

Note on this clone: Antigen unknown.

13 Jbeta primers and 60 Vbeta primers were used for the PCR. Data came from immunoSEQ multiplex PCR; TCRdb stores just in-frame clones and leaves some out. Here the sample spans roughly 100,000 clones, around 80% being singletons. The germline V gene has CDR1 LNHDA and CDR2 SQIVND (reference sequence). CDR3 size: 11 residues. The V and J ends lost 5 bases and 7 bases respectively, with 6 bases between them. The origin of this receptor is a man in his forties or fifties in good health and CMV-seropositive. The sample consisted of PBMCs. The rearrangement joins TRBV19 to TRBJ2-1, with D unclear. CDR3 sequence reads: CASSLQNEQFF. The CDR3 DNA sequence: TGTGCCAGTAGTTTACAGAATGAGCAGTTCTTC.